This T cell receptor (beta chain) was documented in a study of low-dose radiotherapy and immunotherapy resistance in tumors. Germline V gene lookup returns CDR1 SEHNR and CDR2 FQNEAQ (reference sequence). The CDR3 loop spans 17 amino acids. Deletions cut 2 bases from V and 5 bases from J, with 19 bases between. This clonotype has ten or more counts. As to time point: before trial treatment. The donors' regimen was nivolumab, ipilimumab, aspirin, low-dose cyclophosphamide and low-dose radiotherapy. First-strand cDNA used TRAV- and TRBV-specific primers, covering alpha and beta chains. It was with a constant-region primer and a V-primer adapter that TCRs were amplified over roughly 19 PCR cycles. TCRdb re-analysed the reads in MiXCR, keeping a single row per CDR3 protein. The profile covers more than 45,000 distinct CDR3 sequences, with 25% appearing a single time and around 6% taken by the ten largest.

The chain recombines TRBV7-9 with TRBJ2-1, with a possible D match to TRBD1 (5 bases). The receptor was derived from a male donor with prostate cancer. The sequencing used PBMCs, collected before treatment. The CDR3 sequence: CASSLWGTIRGDNEQFF. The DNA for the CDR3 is TGTGCCAGCAGCTTATGGGGCACTATTAGAGGCGACAATGAGCAGTTCTTC. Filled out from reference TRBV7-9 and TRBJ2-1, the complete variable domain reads DTGVSQNPRHKITKRGQNVTFRCDPISEHNRLYWYRQTLGQGPEFLTYFQNEAQLEKSRLLSDRFSAERPKGSFSTLEIQRTEQGDSAMYLCASSLWGTIRGDNEQFFGPGTRLTVL.